This T cell receptor (beta chain) stems from a study of T-cell memory formation after mild COVID-19. At the level of the study: Clustering of TCRs was largely donor specific. Study outcomes and limitations: In second-wave clones peaking day 37, SARS-CoV-2 specificity remained unconfirmed. There were some responding clones in pre-infection memory, which suggested that cross-reactive memory had joined.

The CDR3 has 13 residues. The V end was cut by 8 bases, the J end by 1 base, with 12 bases between. The germline V gene has CDR1 LNHNV and CDR2 YYDKDF (reference sequence). A 5'RACE reaction primed in the constant segment made cDNA libraries of TCR alpha and TCR beta, and these carried sample barcodes and UMIs. One entry per CDR3 protein results from TCRdb running MiXCR on the 5' RACE reads. This table has hundreds of thousands of distinct CDR3 sequences, roughly a quarter appearing once. On this clonotype: What it binds is not known.

Sample: PBMCs or a T cell subset sorted from them (not recorded which). V is TRBV15 and J is TRBJ2-7; D may be TRBD1 (5 bases). The sequence was obtained from an adult woman who had mild COVID-19 (a few samples of this study predate the infection). Cell type and time point are not known. This chain's CDR3 is CATAGQRSYEQYF. CDR3 DNA: TGTGCCACCGCAGGGCAGAGATCCTACGAGCAGTACTTC.